This T cell receptor (beta chain) is drawn from a study of cytomegalovirus exposure and HLA in healthy donors. The length of the CDR3 is 18 residues. The V gene's germline CDR1 is MDHEN and CDR2 SYDVKM. J lost 2 bases, V lost 7 bases, and 11 bases had no gene match. Profiled with immunoSEQ multiplex PCR; TCRdb holds only in-frame clones, not every one. The sample shows around 250,000 clones, about 90% of them seen only once. A note on this clone: Its antigen is undetermined.

Study-wide results and caveats: The listing of 150 or so TCR beta chains classed them as cytomegalovirus-associated.

The sample comprised PBMCs. The V gene is TRBV28, the J gene TRBJ2-3; 14 nucleotides agree with TRBD2. This TCR was sampled from a woman aged 18-29 years in good health and CMV-seronegative. In DNA form, the CDR3 reads TGTGCCAGCAAGACAGAGAGACTAGCGGGGGGGCCCACAGATACGCAGTATTTT. It yields the protein CASKTERLAGGPTDTQYF.